These 20 T cell receptor beta chains share one sample of origin, sequenced in a study of T cell responses to AZD1222 COVID-19 vaccine. The table came from immunoSEQ multiplex PCR; TCRdb's copy has only in-frame clones and leaves some out. This table holds approximately 100,000 clones, 70% to 90% found once. The sequencing used peripheral blood, collected 28 days after the second AZD1222 dose. The receptor set was obtained from an adult who received the AZD1222 COVID-19 vaccine.

The chain joins TRBV4-1 to TRBJ2-2, with 10 nucleotides matching TRBD2. From germline, CDR1 is MGHRA and CDR2 YSYEKL. This CDR3 spans 16 amino acids. The ends lost 1 base at V and 1 base at J; junction bases unmatched: 0. CDR3 in DNA: TGCGCCAGCAGCCAAGGACTAGCGGGGAACACCGGGGAGCTGTTTTTT. Translated, it gives CASSQGLAGNTGELFF.

This clone was detected only once. The chain recombines TRBV4-2 with TRBJ1-5, with 8 bases aligning to TRBD1. The CDR3 totals 18 residues. CDR1 is LGHNA and CDR2 is YNFKEQ in the germline V gene. Losses at the gene ends were 1 base for V and 1 base for J; bases not matched to a gene: 9. In DNA, the CDR3 is TGTGCCAGCAGCCAAGTCGGACAGGGAGAAGGGAGCAATCAGCCCCAGCATTTT. It yields the protein CASSQVGQGEGSNQPQHF.

This CDR3 is CATSRGRGTIYNEQFF. As DNA, the CDR3 is TGTGCCACCAGCAGAGGGCGGGGGACTATCTACAATGAGCAGTTCTTC. The chain recombines TRBV15 with TRBJ2-1; 7 bases line up with TRBD2. Germline lookup yields CDR1 LNHNV and CDR2 YYDKDF (reference sequence). Trimming at V came to 1 base and at J to 3 bases, leaving 6 bases not matched to a gene. This CDR3 has 16 amino acids. The entire variable domain, with the rest obtained from reference TRBV15 and TRBJ2-1, is as follows: DAMVIQNPRYQVTQFGKPVTLSCSQTLNHNVMYWYQQKSSQAPKLLFHYYDKDFNNEADTPDNFQSRRPNTSFCFLDIRSPGLGDTAMYLCATSRGRGTIYNEQFFGPGTRLTVL.

This chain connects TRBV12-5 to TRBJ1-2; D possibly corresponds to TRBD1 (5 bases). The CDR3 runs to 13 residues. Germline V CDR1 and CDR2: LGHNT, FRNRAP. V lost 3 bases and J lost 2, with 7 bases in between. The CDR3 loop reads CASGFGANYGYTF. The CDR3 bases are TGTGCTAGTGGTTTCGGGGCGAACTATGGCTACACCTTC.

The chain is built from TRBV5-1 and TRBJ1-4; maybe TRBD1 (5 bases). This CDR3 is 13 amino acids long. V lost 4 bases and J 7 bases, leaving 11 bases between the germline ends. CDR1 SGHRS and CDR2 YFSETQ come from the germline V gene. The CDR3 coding sequence is TGCGCCAGCAGCCTACAGGAGGGTGAAAAACTGTTTTTT. Protein product: CASSLQEGEKLFF.

The J gene is TRBJ2-7, the V gene TRBV5-4; TRBD1 aligns across 9 bases. Per the germline V gene, CDR1 is SGHNT and CDR2 is YYREEE (reference sequence). J lost 6 bases, V lost 4 bases, and 14 bases had no gene match. The CDR3 totals 16 residues. The CDR3: CASSPRTGAPGLEQYF. CDR3 coding DNA: TGTGCCAGCAGCCCGCGGACAGGGGCCCCGGGTCTCGAGCAGTACTTC.

The chain couples TRBV9 to TRBJ1-5; D remains ambiguous. Looked up from germline, CDR1 is SGDLS and CDR2 is YYNGEE. The V and J ends lost 0 bases and 6 bases respectively, with 7 bases between them. The CDR3 sequence is 13 residues long. CDR3 loop: CASSVEEGQPQHF. As DNA, the CDR3 is TGTGCCAGCAGCGTAGAGGAGGGTCAGCCCCAGCATTTT.

The V and J genes are TRBV19 and TRBJ1-3, with a possible D match to TRBD1 (5 bases). This CDR3 comprises 17 residues. Germline V lookup: CDR1 LNHDA, CDR2 SQIVND (reference sequence). Trimming left V 4 bases short and J 0 bases short, with 16 bases between. This CDR3 reads CASSTRAGGSSGNTIYF. The CDR3 DNA is TGTGCCAGTAGTACCCGAGCGGGGGGAAGCTCTGGAAACACCATATATTTT.

V usage is TRBV5-6 and J usage is TRBJ1-6; no clear D. Per the germline V gene, CDR1 is SGHDT and CDR2 is YYEEEE. With 0 bases removed from V and 3 bases from J, the gap between germline ends came to 13 bases. The CDR3 length is 17 residues. The CDR3 nucleotides are TGTGCCAGCAGCTTGGTTCGGGGTGCGGGCTATAATTCACCCCTCCACTTT. This codes for CASSLVRGAGYNSPLHF.

The chain employs TRBV5-8 and TRBJ1-2; D gene ambiguous. Trimming removed 4 bases from V and 7 bases from J, with 23 bases in between. The CDR3 runs to 16 residues. CDR1 SGHTS and CDR2 YDEGEE come from the germline V gene. CDR3 amino acids: CASSPTGDYTYGGYTF. CDR3 DNA: TGTGCCAGCAGCCCCACCGGGGATTACACCTATGGTGGCTACACCTTC.

The chain uses TRBV10-2 and TRBJ1-3; 9 positions match TRBD1. CDR1 and CDR2 (germline): WSHSY, SAAADI. V gave up 3 bases and J gave up 0 bases; unmatched junction bases: 9. This CDR3 region has 18 residues. DNA of the CDR3: TGCGCCAGCAGTGATATCATTGGGACAGGGAACTCTGGAAACACCATATATTTT. Amino acids: CASSDIIGTGNSGNTIYF.

The chain uses TRBV5-1 and TRBJ2-7; 12 nucleotides agree with TRBD2. CDR3 size: 14 residues. Germline V gene data show CDR1 as SGHRS and CDR2 as YFSETQ. The V and J ends lost 3 bases and 2 bases, in that order; junction bases with no gene match: 0. CDR3 region: CASSSSGGAYEQYF. The CDR3 region has the DNA TGCGCCAGCAGCTCTAGCGGGGGGGCCTACGAGCAGTACTTC.

This clone occurred once. The chain employs TRBV5-4 and TRBJ1-4, with D unclear. CDR3 length: 14 amino acids. CDR1 is SGHNT and CDR2 is YYREEE in the germline V gene (reference sequence). V was cut by 4 bases and J by 2 bases, with 9 bases left in between. In nucleotides, the CDR3 is TGTGCCAGCAGCCCTGGGAGTACTAATGAAAAACTGTTTTTT. Amino acids: CASSPGSTNEKLFF.

The chain uses TRBV18 and TRBJ1-2, with D maybe TRBD1 (5 bases). This CDR3 has 17 amino acids. Trimming removed 3 bases at V and 4 bases at J, with 21 bases between. Germline CDR1 is KGHSH and CDR2 is LQKENI. The CDR3 bases are TGTGCCAGCTCACCGAGATACAGTACGACAGAGTTCTATGGCTACACCTTC. Its translation is CASSPRYSTTEFYGYTF.

This sequence joins TRBV6-5 and TRBJ2-1; possibly TRBD1 for D (5 bases). Trimming cost V 5 bases and J 0 bases, with 11 bases left between them. This CDR3 comprises 15 residues. CDR1 and CDR2 from the germline V gene are MNHEY and SVGAGI. Written as DNA, the CDR3 is TGTGCCAGCAGTATGACAGATAGCTCCTACAATGAGCAGTTCTTC. It specifies CASSMTDSSYNEQFF.

Here the CDR3 reads CASSSGSPLHF. The CDR3 DNA follows: TGTGCCAGCAGCTCGGGATCACCCCTCCACTTT. J is TRBJ1-6 and V is TRBV11-2; no clear D gene. The CDR3 loop spans 11 amino acids. Trimming stripped 4 bases from V and 10 bases from J, with 5 bases between. CDR1 is SGHAT and CDR2 is FQNNGV in the germline V gene.

V usage is TRBV24-1 and J usage is TRBJ2-3; D not certain. CDR3 length: 16 amino acids. The germline V gene encodes CDR1 KGHDR and CDR2 SFDVKD. Trimming shortened V by 4 bases and J by 2 bases, and 15 bases separated the two germline ends. Here the CDR3 reads CATSEASKGATDTQYF. The CDR3 DNA sequence: TGTGCCACCAGTGAGGCCTCGAAGGGCGCCACAGATACGCAGTATTTT.

The chain links TRBV28 to TRBJ2-7; D tentatively reads TRBD1 or TRBD2 (5 bases each). V gave up 4 bases and J gave up 6 bases, with 10 bases separating them. Per the germline V gene, CDR1 is MDHEN and CDR2 is SYDVKM. This CDR3 is 12 amino acids long. In nucleotides, the CDR3 is TGTGCCAGCAGTTCAGGGACCGCCGAGCAGTACTTC. Residues: CASSSGTAEQYF.

V usage is TRBV3-1 (or the pseudogene TRBV3-2) and J usage is TRBJ1-3, with unresolved D. This CDR3 comprises 15 residues. V lost 1 base and J 0 bases, leaving 7 bases between the germline ends. Per the germline V gene, CDR1 is LGHDT and CDR2 is YNNKEL (reference sequence). CDR3 protein: CASSQAGSSGNTIYF. The DNA for the CDR3 is TGTGCCAGCAGCCAAGCGGGGAGCTCTGGAAACACCATATATTTT.

This chain uses TRBV5-1 with TRBJ2-1, with 13 nucleotides matching TRBD2. CDR1 SGHRS and CDR2 YFSETQ come from the germline V gene. CDR3 length equals 15 residues. With 4 bases clipped from V and 6 bases from J, the junction kept 4 bases outside the gene matches. The CDR3 reads CASSRGLAGINEQFF. The CDR3 DNA follows: TGCGCCAGCAGCCGGGGACTAGCGGGAATCAATGAGCAGTTCTTC.